This T cell receptor (beta chain) was captured by sequencing in a study of T cell repertoires in ileal Crohn's disease. Regarding the study as a whole: Clonal expansions were more frequent in active smokers than non-smokers at surgery.

V was clipped by 0 bases and J by 6 bases; unmatched bases: 7. Germline CDR1 GTSNPN, CDR2 SVGIG (reference sequence). The CDR3 loop spans 14 amino acids. Sequencing used immunoSEQ multiplex PCR; TCRdb keeps in-frame clones, though not all of them. The sample has some 16,000 clones, roughly 80% seen once. This clone was seen a few times. The antigen remains unidentified. The TCR originated in an adult with Crohn's disease. The V and J genes are TRBV30 and TRBJ2-7; TRBD1 matches 8 bases. The sequenced sample was ileal tissue. The CDR3 protein is CAWSVTRGRIEQYF. The CDR3 coding sequence is TGTGCCTGGAGTGTAACCAGGGGGCGTATCGAGCAGTACTTC.